This TCR beta chain was observed in a study of blood T cell repertoires in COVID-19. For the study at large: Collection of acute and convalescent COVID-19 samples took place in the United States, Italy and Spain. T cells, B-cell-depleted T cells, or PBMCs supplied cDNA or gDNA.

TCRdb's copy holds only in-frame clones and misses some; the assay was immunoSEQ multiplex PCR. The data show tens of thousands of clones, with about 82% seen just once and about 25% held by the top ten. V lost 3 bases and J lost 7; bases outside the gene matches: 6. CDR1 and CDR2 from the germline V gene are SGHNT and YYREEE (reference sequence). This CDR3 contains 15 residues. The V and J genes are TRBV5-4 and TRBJ2-1; 11 bases line up with TRBD2. Sequences were obtained from peripheral blood. This clonotype was obtained from a human donor in a cohort sampled during active COVID-19. The CDR3 region has the DNA TGTGCCAGCAGCTATACTAGCGGGGGTCCTAATGAGCAGTTCTTC. Its protein is CASSYTSGGPNEQFF.